This T cell receptor (beta chain) originates from a study of blood T cell repertoires in COVID-19. Study details: COVID-19 samples, acute and convalescent, were from the United States, Italy and Spain. Sources were T cells, B-cell-depleted T cells, or PBMCs; the material itself was cDNA or gDNA.

The CDR3 runs 12 residues. Trimming left V 9 bases short and J 1 base short, with 7 bases between. As originally analysed: Estimation of nucleated cell counts was performed using reference gene primer amplification. The table came from immunoSEQ multiplex PCR; TCRdb's copy has only in-frame clones and leaves some out. V and J calls and clone size are given by that table; D and trimming were obtained from the DNA. The data show approximately 59,000 clones, roughly 90% seen once. The chain recombines TRBV12-3 or TRBV12-4 with TRBJ1-3, with D maybe TRBD1 (5 bases). Sequences were obtained from peripheral blood. The clonotype comes from a human donor in a cohort sampled during active COVID-19. The CDR3 DNA follows: TGTGCCAGTCAGGGTTCTGGAAACACCATATATTTT. The encoded protein is CASQGSGNTIYF.